The rows below give T cell receptor beta chains drawn from one sample of a study of blood T cells in healthy people across ages. One entry per CDR3 protein, called by TCRdb with MiXCR from the 5' RACE reads. The data contain some 1.5 million distinct CDR3 sequences, about 28% of them singletons. The specimen was blood. The source of these receptors is a woman younger than 45 in good health. Both conserved end residues are part of each CDR3. Fields, in order: clone size, D gene, J gene, V gene, CDR3 protein, CDR3 DNA. A D gene is named only where the DNA matches it firmly. Only part of the rows carry a size: once, few, many, or a class if the clone is expanded.

large	-	TRBJ1-1	TRBV13	CASSSLDARTEAFF	TGTGCCAGCAGCTCCCTGGACGCCCGGACTGAAGCTTTCTTT
-	-	TRBJ1-2	TRBV9	CASSVTVGDGYTF	TGTGCCAGCAGCGTAACGGTAGGGGACGGTTACACCTTC
few	-	TRBJ1-5	TRBV18	CASSVGGQPQHF	TGTGCCAGCTCAGTGGGAGGTCAGCCCCAGCATTTT
-	-	TRBJ2-7	TRBV28	CASSPHLGTGSYEQYF	TGTGCCAGCAGTCCCCACCTTGGGACGGGTTCCTACGAGCAGTACTTC
-	TRBD1	TRBJ2-1	TRBV7-9	CASSLVGQGDEQFF	TGTGCCAGCAGCTTAGTTGGGCAGGGGGATGAGCAGTTCTTC
once	-	TRBJ2-7	TRBV4-1	CASSDPRGFSYEQYF	TGCGCCAGCAGCGACCCCAGGGGATTTTCCTACGAGCAGTACTTC
-	TRBD1	TRBJ2-7	TRBV12-3/TRBV12-4	CASSLGQGAVSFEQYF	TGTGCCAGCAGTCTAGGACAGGGGGCAGTATCCTTCGAGCAGTACTTC
many	-	TRBJ1-4	TRBV6-5	CASSPRGTGEKLFF	TGTGCCAGCAGTCCCAGGGGCACGGGGGAAAAACTGTTTTTT
-	-	TRBJ2-7	TRBV2	CASNNRPIGEQYF	TGTGCCAGCAACAACCGACCCATAGGGGAGCAGTACTTC
-	-	TRBJ2-5	TRBV5-1	CASSLDNPRSETQYF	TGCGCCAGCAGCTTGGACAATCCCCGGTCAGAGACCCAGTACTTC
-	-	TRBJ2-3	TRBV27	CASSPKGLRTDTQYF	TGTGCCAGCAGTCCGAAGGGACTTCGCACAGATACGCAGTATTTT
-	-	TRBJ2-1	TRBV27	CASTKNRLNEQFF	TGTGCCAGCACCAAAAACAGGTTGAATGAGCAGTTCTTC
few	-	TRBJ2-7	TRBV13	CASRAKGHEQYF	TGTGCCAGCAGGGCCAAGGGCCACGAGCAGTACTTC
few	TRBD1	TRBJ2-3	TRBV4-1	CASSHLTGVNTQYF	TGCGCCAGCAGCCACCTAACAGGGGTGAATACGCAGTATTTT
few	TRBD1	TRBJ2-6	TRBV9	CASSAGQGTGANVPTF	TGTGCCAGCAGCGCAGGACAGGGAACTGGGGCCAACGTCCCGACTTTC
-	-	TRBJ2-3	TRBV20-1	CSARGLRGTNTQYF	TGCAGTGCTAGAGGGTTAAGGGGCACAAATACGCAGTATTTT
-	-	TRBJ2-3	TRBV29-1	CNVVRGRASTDTQYF	TGCAACGTTGTGAGAGGGCGGGCGAGCACAGATACGCAGTATTTT
-	-	TRBJ2-1	TRBV13	CASSLPTALHNEQFF	TGTGCCAGCAGCTTACCGACAGCATTACACAATGAGCAGTTCTTC
few	-	TRBJ1-2	TRBV20-1	CSARDVLGSQSRGYTF	TGCAGTGCTAGAGATGTCTTGGGCAGCCAAAGTAGGGGCTACACCTTC
-	-	TRBJ2-7	TRBV11-2	CASSLALGRYSYEQYF	TGTGCCAGCAGCTTAGCCCTGGGACGGTACTCCTACGAGCAGTACTTC
many	-	TRBJ2-5	TRBV10-3	CAISGDGGRETQYF	TGTGCCATCAGTGGCGACGGGGGAAGAGAGACCCAGTACTTC
-	TRBD1	TRBJ1-4	TRBV6-2/TRBV6-3	CASSPLGQELRKLFF	TGTGCCAGCAGTCCCCTTGGACAGGAACTTCGTAAACTGTTTTTT
-	-	TRBJ2-5	TRBV3-1	CASSQGLTGRETQYF	TGTGCCAGCAGCCAAGGCCTAACAGGGAGAGAGACCCAGTACTTC
-	-	TRBJ2-7	TRBV18	CASSGNGVEQYF	TGTGCCAGCTCTGGAAATGGTGTCGAGCAGTACTTC
many	TRBD1	TRBJ1-2	TRBV20-1	CSATQGGSNYGYTF	TGCAGTGCTACACAGGGGGGCTCTAACTATGGCTACACCTTC
few	TRBD2	TRBJ2-3	TRBV7-9	CASSPTRTSRTDTQYF	TGTGCCAGCAGCCCGACGCGGACTAGCCGAACAGATACGCAGTATTTT
-	-	TRBJ2-1	TRBV9	CASSIDGGRYEQFF	TGTGCCAGCAGCATAGACGGTGGAAGATATGAGCAGTTCTTC
-	-	TRBJ1-5	TRBV19	CASRPEGSGSNQPQHF	TGTGCCAGTAGACCTGAGGGATCTGGTAGCAATCAGCCCCAGCATTTT
-	-	TRBJ1-1	TRBV25-1	CASLSRMNTEAFF	TGTGCCAGCCTGTCAAGGATGAACACTGAAGCTTTCTTT
few	-	TRBJ2-1	TRBV20-1	CSARGPNLLQRKSSYNEQFF	TGCAGTGCTAGAGGGCCAAACCTCCTTCAGAGGAAGAGCTCCTACAATGAGCAGTTCTTC
-	-	TRBJ1-4	TRBV20-1	CSATPQGAWEKRFF	TGCAGTGCTACACCCCAAGGGGCCTGGGAAAAACGGTTTTTT
few	TRBD1	TRBJ1-2	TRBV14	CASTPGTGSYGYTF	TGTGCCAGCACCCCCGGGACAGGGAGCTATGGCTACACCTTC
many	-	TRBJ2-7	TRBV12-3/TRBV12-4	CASSRDRRYEQYF	TGTGCCAGCAGCCGGGACCGTCGTTACGAGCAGTACTTC
many	-	TRBJ2-5	TRBV20-1	CSAADSAETQYF	TGCAGTGCAGCGGACTCGGCGGAGACCCAGTACTTC
-	-	TRBJ2-5	TRBV6-5	CASSSGGETRYF	TGTGCCAGCAGTTCTGGGGGAGAGACCCGGTACTTC
many	-	TRBJ2-7	TRBV5-1	CASSLRDGTRAREQYF	TGCGCCAGCAGCTTAAGGGACGGGACCCGAGCACGGGAGCAGTACTTC
-	TRBD2	TRBJ2-1	TRBV20-1	CSARDGGSPYNEQFF	TGCAGTGCTAGAGATGGCGGGAGCCCCTACAATGAGCAGTTCTTC
-	-	TRBJ2-3	TRBV20-1	CSATPDSNSGAQYF	TGCAGTGCTACCCCAGACTCTAATTCCGGGGCGCAGTATTTT
few	TRBD1	TRBJ2-5	TRBV19	CASMETGPGETQYF	TGTGCCAGTATGGAGACAGGGCCGGGGGAGACCCAGTACTTC
-	-	TRBJ1-2	TRBV7-2	CASSLQGAESYGYTF	TGTGCCAGCAGCTTACAGGGAGCTGAAAGCTATGGCTACACCTTC
-	TRBD1	TRBJ1-2	TRBV7-2	CASSSSDRASGYTF	TGTGCCAGCAGCTCCTCGGACAGGGCTAGCGGCTACACCTTC
-	-	TRBJ2-3	TRBV20-1	CSAGKVGVSDTQYF	TGCAGTGCTGGAAAAGTGGGAGTGTCAGATACGCAGTATTTT
many	TRBD1	TRBJ1-4	TRBV5-6	CASSYEQGGNEKLFF	TGTGCCAGCAGCTATGAACAGGGGGGTAACGAAAAACTGTTTTTT
-	TRBD2	TRBJ2-5	TRBV11-2	CASRRLAGGRTQYF	TGTGCCAGCAGGAGGCTAGCGGGAGGGCGGACCCAGTACTTC
-	-	TRBJ1-1	TRBV6-2/TRBV6-3	CVSSYPAGMNTEAFF	TGTGTCAGCAGTTACCCGGCGGGAATGAACACTGAAGCTTTCTTT
-	TRBD1	TRBJ2-7	TRBV15	CATSREQGEFSYEQYF	TGTGCCACCAGCAGAGAACAGGGGGAATTCTCCTACGAGCAGTACTTC
many	-	TRBJ2-7	TRBV29-1	CSVEELVGAFSYEQYF	TGCAGCGTTGAAGAGTTGGTGGGGGCTTTCTCCTACGAGCAGTACTTC
many	-	TRBJ1-2	TRBV12-3/TRBV12-4	CASSLSPYGYTF	TGTGCCAGCAGTTTAAGTCCCTACGGCTACACCTTC
many	TRBD2	TRBJ2-7	TRBV7-2	CASSLERGLALSEQYF	TGTGCCAGCAGCTTAGAACGGGGACTAGCGTTGAGCGAGCAGTACTTC